This is a list of T cell receptor beta chains from one sample in a study of a mutant IDH1 vaccine in newly diagnosed glioma. Which antigens these TCRs recognize remains unknown. Sequencing used immunoSEQ multiplex PCR; TCRdb keeps in-frame clones, though not all of them. The profile shows roughly 72,000 clones, 91% of them singletons. The sequencing here drew on PBMCs, taken from a glioma patient whose treatment included an IDH1 peptide vaccine. The receptors stem from a woman in her forties or fifties with glioma. CDR3s include the opening cysteine and the closing phenylalanine or tryptophan. D genes are given only for firm matches. Not every row has a clone size; where given, it reads once, few, many or a size class.

d_gene,j_gene,v_gene,abundance,CDR3aa,CDR3nt
TRBD2,TRBJ2-3,TRBV7-9,NA,CASAAGGLGTDTQYF,TGTGCCAGCGCGGCGGGAGGTTTGGGCACAGATACGCAGTATTTT
NA,TRBJ2-1,TRBV9,NA,CASSPSGASYNEQFF,TGTGCCAGCAGCCCTTCGGGAGCATCCTACAATGAGCAGTTCTTC
NA,TRBJ1-2,TRBV7-9,NA,CASSLSSKGLRGYTF,TGTGCCAGCAGCTTAAGTTCGAAAGGGCTGAGGGGCTACACCTTC
TRBD1,TRBJ1-2,TRBV19,NA,CASRQGKGGYTF,TGTGCCAGTCGACAGGGGAAGGGAGGCTACACCTTC
NA,TRBJ1-5,TRBV6-5,NA,CASSYKAAYSNQPQHF,TGTGCCAGCAGTTACAAGGCAGCTTATAGCAATCAGCCCCAGCATTTT
NA,TRBJ2-5,TRBV14,NA,CASSVRETQYF,TGTGCCAGCAGCGTCCGGGAGACCCAGTACTTC
TRBD1,TRBJ1-2,TRBV6-6,NA,CASSRGRGYFGYTF,TGTGCCAGCAGTAGGGGCAGGGGGTATTTTGGCTACACCTTC
NA,TRBJ2-3,TRBV4-1,NA,CASSQVMDTQYF,TGCGCCAGCAGCCAAGTGATGGATACGCAGTATTTT
TRBD2,TRBJ2-1,TRBV4-1,NA,CASSQGRAGVSYNEQFF,TGCGCCAGCAGCCAAGGGCGAGCGGGAGTATCCTACAATGAGCAGTTCTTC
TRBD2,TRBJ2-7,TRBV10-3,once,CAIGTSGTSEQYF,TGTGCCATCGGGACTAGCGGGACTTCAGAGCAGTACTTC
NA,TRBJ1-1,TRBV7-9,NA,CASSAQGPDTEAFF,TGTGCCAGCAGCGCGCAGGGCCCAGACACTGAAGCTTTCTTT
TRBD2,TRBJ2-7,TRBV15,NA,CATSSTSGRSSYEQYF,TGTGCCACCAGCAGTACTAGCGGGCGGAGCTCCTACGAGCAGTACTTC
TRBD2,TRBJ2-1,TRBV6-6,NA,CASSYSRAGGSDEQFF,TGTGCCAGCAGTTACTCGCGAGCGGGAGGGAGCGATGAGCAGTTCTTC
TRBD1,TRBJ1-1,TRBV6-5,NA,CASSLQGGGDTEAFF,TGTGCCAGCAGTTTGCAGGGGGGGGGAGACACTGAAGCTTTCTTT
NA,TRBJ2-1,TRBV5-4,NA,CASSLGQGKQFF,TGTGCCAGCAGCTTGGGGCAGGGGAAGCAGTTCTTC
NA,TRBJ2-7,TRBV19,NA,CASSRRDTFWEQYF,TGTGCCAGTAGTAGGAGGGACACCTTTTGGGAGCAGTACTTC
NA,TRBJ2-3,TRBV21-1,NA,CASSRDCPTDTQYF,TGTGCCAGCAGCCGGGACTGTCCGACAGATACGCAGTATTTT
TRBD2,TRBJ2-1,TRBV15,NA,CATSRGGLAGSYNEQFF,TGTGCCACCAGCAGAGGGGGACTAGCAGGGTCCTACAATGAGCAGTTCTTC
NA,TRBJ2-5,TRBV27,NA,CASSLSPGAETQYF,TGTGCCAGCAGTTTATCGCCAGGGGCGGAGACCCAGTACTTC
TRBD1,TRBJ1-6,TRBV5-1,NA,CASSMDRGNSPLHF,TGCGCCAGCAGTATGGACAGGGGTAATTCACCCCTCCACTTT
TRBD1,TRBJ1-1,TRBV7-9,NA,CASSLSGGTEAFF,TGTGCCAGCAGCTTATCAGGGGGCACTGAAGCTTTCTTT
NA,TRBJ2-7,TRBV2,NA,CASSSYEQYF,TGTGCCAGCAGTAGCTACGAGCAGTACTTC
TRBD1,TRBJ1-2,TRBV5-1,NA,CASSTGTGVDGYTF,TGCGCCAGCAGCACCGGGACAGGGGTTGATGGCTACACCTTC
NA,TRBJ2-2,TRBV28,NA,CAGQKNTGELFF,TGTGCCGGGCAGAAAAACACCGGGGAGCTGTTTTTT
TRBD2,TRBJ2-1,TRBV11-2,NA,CASSLDGPGGGLPYNEQFF,TGTGCCAGCAGCTTAGATGGCCCCGGGGGGGGGCTTCCCTACAATGAGCAGTTCTTC
TRBD1,TRBJ1-2,TRBV6-6,NA,CASSVDRGGGYTF,TGTGCCAGCAGTGTCGACAGGGGAGGTGGCTACACCTTC
NA,TRBJ1-2,TRBV28,NA,CASHNRGYTF,TGTGCCAGCCATAACAGAGGCTACACCTTC
TRBD2,TRBJ2-1,TRBV29-1,NA,CSVEGTRGNEQFF,TGCAGCGTCGAAGGGACTAGGGGCAATGAGCAGTTCTTC
TRBD2,TRBJ2-7,TRBV14,NA,CASSLGGGLAEQYF,TGTGCCAGCAGCCTTGGGGGGGGACTAGCTGAGCAGTACTTC
TRBD2,TRBJ2-7,TRBV4-2,NA,CASSQDGAGVTYEQYF,TGTGCCAGCAGCCAAGATGGCGCGGGAGTAACCTACGAGCAGTACTTC
NA,TRBJ2-1,TRBV10-1,NA,CASSAGLDSYNEQFF,TGCGCCAGCAGCGCGGGACTTGACTCCTACAATGAGCAGTTCTTC
TRBD2,TRBJ2-1,TRBV19,NA,CASSIGGRAGNEQFF,TGTGCCAGTAGTATAGGCGGGAGGGCCGGGAATGAGCAGTTCTTC
NA,TRBJ2-4,TRBV7-3,NA,CASSLGAAAKNIQYF,TGTGCCAGCAGCTTGGGGGCGGCGGCCAAAAACATTCAGTACTTC
NA,TRBJ2-6,TRBV2,once,CATGRNPSGANVLTF,TGTGCCACCGGACGGAACCCCTCTGGGGCCAACGTCCTGACTTTC
NA,TRBJ2-6,TRBV6-1,few,CASSFRDAGANVLTF,TGTGCCAGCAGTTTCCGGGACGCTGGGGCCAACGTCCTGACTTTC
TRBD1,TRBJ2-7,TRBV5-1,NA,CASSTGQGETYEQYF,TGCGCCAGCAGCACCGGACAGGGCGAAACCTACGAGCAGTACTTC
NA,TRBJ1-5,TRBV6-5,NA,CASRRVPYSNQPQHF,TGTGCCAGTAGAAGAGTGCCTTATAGCAATCAGCCCCAGCATTTT
NA,TRBJ1-1,TRBV29-1,NA,CSGGSINTEAFF,TGCAGCGGGGGCAGCATTAACACTGAAGCTTTCTTT
NA,TRBJ1-2,TRBV19,NA,CASSIRVYGYTF,TGTGCCAGTAGTATAAGGGTTTATGGCTACACCTTC